Listed below are T cell receptor beta chains from one sample, sequenced in a study of blood T cell repertoires in COVID-19. Data came from immunoSEQ multiplex PCR; TCRdb stores just in-frame clones and leaves some out. The table lists over 60,000 clones, about nine tenths of them singletons, with approximately 6.8% in the top ten. The sequencing input was peripheral blood. The source of these receptors is a woman of 80 years or more with active COVID-19. Both conserved end residues are part of each CDR3. A D gene is named only where the DNA matches it firmly. Size is omitted from some rows. Given values are once, few, many or a class for expanded clones.

TRBJ2-7	TRBV10-1	-	-	TGCGCCAGCGACGGGGTGCGAGGTTGGAAGGACGAGCAGTACTTC	CASDGVRGWKDEQYF
TRBJ2-1	TRBV18	TRBD2	-	TGTGCCAGCTCACCACCGGGACTAGCGGGATCAGAAAATGAGCAGTTCTTC	CASSPPGLAGSENEQFF
TRBJ2-3	TRBV14	TRBD2	-	TGTGCCAGCAGCGCGACTAGCTCGGGTGCGCAGTATTTT	CASSATSSGAQYF
TRBJ1-1	TRBV19	TRBD1	-	TGTGCCAGTAGTTCCCGGGACAGGGATTCTGAAGCTTTCTTT	CASSSRDRDSEAFF
TRBJ1-1	TRBV6-2/TRBV6-3	-	-	TGTGCCAGCAGTTACTCGAGTTCAGGGATAGGTGAAGCTTTCTTT	CASSYSSSGIGEAFF
TRBJ2-3	TRBV7-3	-	once	TGTGCCAGCAGCTTAAGCGGTAGCACAGATACGCAGTATTTT	CASSLSGSTDTQYF
TRBJ2-4	TRBV6-5	TRBD1	-	TGTGCCAGCAGAGGACAGGGGTTGGGCATTCAGTACTTC	CASRGQGLGIQYF
TRBJ2-1	TRBV9	TRBD1	-	TGTGCCAGCAGCGGGACAGGTTTCTCCTACAATGAGCAGTTCTTC	CASSGTGFSYNEQFF
TRBJ2-7	TRBV4-1	-	-	TGCGCCAGCAGCCCAGGTAGAGGACAGCTCTACGAGCAGTACTTC	CASSPGRGQLYEQYF
TRBJ2-1	TRBV2	TRBD2	-	TGTGCCAGCAGTGAAGGGACTAGCGGGGACAATGAGCAGTTCTTC	CASSEGTSGDNEQFF
TRBJ2-1	TRBV7-2	TRBD2	-	TGTGCCAGCAGCTTAGCTCCCGAAGCGGGAGGTTACAATGAGCAGTTCTTC	CASSLAPEAGGYNEQFF
TRBJ2-2	TRBV28	-	-	TGTGCCAGCACCCCAGACGAAGGGCGGGAGAACACCGGGGAGCTGTTTTTT	CASTPDEGRENTGELFF
TRBJ2-7	TRBV7-2	TRBD1	-	TGTGCCAGCAGCGTCTGGACAGGGGTTGAGCAGTACTTC	CASSVWTGVEQYF
TRBJ2-7	TRBV10-3	-	-	TGTGCCATCAGTGATCAATCCAGGTCGAGCGAGCAGTACTTC	CAISDQSRSSEQYF
TRBJ2-1	TRBV11-2	-	-	TGTGCCAGCAGCTTAGATATAGCGCCTAGATCCCCGTTCTTC	CASSLDIAPRSPFF
TRBJ1-6	TRBV29-1	-	-	TGCAGCGTTGGGGGAGACGCGAATTCACCCCTCCACTTT	CSVGGDANSPLHF
TRBJ1-1	TRBV21-1	-	once	TGTGCCAGCAGCCCGCATCTGGGACAGGGGGAAAAGACTGAAGCTTTCTTT	CASSPHLGQGEKTEAFF
TRBJ1-2	TRBV2	-	-	TGTGCCAGCAGTGTCGGTCGGTCCTATGGCTACACCTTC	CASSVGRSYGYTF
TRBJ2-7	TRBV11-2	TRBD1	once	TGTGCCAGCAGCTTACTCCCCGGGACAGCAGCCTACGAGCAGTACTTC	CASSLLPGTAAYEQYF
TRBJ2-7	TRBV3-1/TRBV3-2	-	-	TGTGCCAGCAGCCAAGTCCCCGGCGAGCAGTACTTC	CASSQVPGEQYF
TRBJ2-3	TRBV6-5	TRBD1	-	TGTGCCAGCAGTCGACAGGGGGCTCATGTAGATACGCAGTATTTT	CASSRQGAHVDTQYF
TRBJ2-1	TRBV15	TRBD1	-	TGTGCCACCAGCAGAGACTCTCCTAGGGGGCTACTGCACAATGAGCAGTTCTTC	CATSRDSPRGLLHNEQFF
TRBJ2-7	TRBV5-1	-	few	TGCGCCAGCAGCTCGGGCTACGAGCAGTACTTC	CASSSGYEQYF
TRBJ2-3	TRBV3-1/TRBV3-2	TRBD2	-	TGTGCCAGCAGCCAGGGACTAGCGGGTGGGGATACGCAGTATTTT	CASSQGLAGGDTQYF
TRBJ2-7	TRBV30	TRBD2	-	TGTGCCTGGAGTCGAATAGCGGGAGACGAGCAGTACTTC	CAWSRIAGDEQYF
TRBJ1-5	TRBV28	TRBD1	-	TGTGCCAGCAGTTTAGAACAGGGGGCGAGTCAGCCCCAGCATTTT	CASSLEQGASQPQHF
TRBJ2-7	TRBV7-8	-	-	TGTGCCAGCAGCCGCCACGACAGGCTTGACTACGAGCAGTACTTC	CASSRHDRLDYEQYF
TRBJ1-5	TRBV2	TRBD1	-	TGTGCCAGCAGTCGGGACAGGGAATATCAGCCCCAGCATTTT	CASSRDREYQPQHF
TRBJ2-2	TRBV18	TRBD2	-	TGTGCCAGCTCACCACCGTTAGGGGCTAGCGGCTCCACCGGGGAGCTGTTTTTT	CASSPPLGASGSTGELFF
TRBJ2-2	TRBV11-3	TRBD1	once	TGTGCCAGCAGCCGTGACCGGGACAGGGCTTACGGGGAGCTGTTTTTT	CASSRDRDRAYGELFF
TRBJ2-3	TRBV7-2	TRBD2	-	TGTGCCAGCAGCTTAGGTACGGGTAGCGGGGTCCGCCCGCAGTATTTT	CASSLGTGSGVRPQYF
TRBJ2-1	TRBV5-5	-	-	TGTGCCAGCAGCCGGTGGGGGGTCTACAATGAGCAGTTCTTC	CASSRWGVYNEQFF
TRBJ1-6	TRBV5-5	-	-	TGTGCCAGCAGCGGAAGGGAGGGATCTAATTCACCCCTCCACTTT	CASSGREGSNSPLHF
TRBJ2-5	TRBV19	-	-	TGTGCCAGTAGTGCGGTCGAAGAGACCCAGTACTTC	CASSAVEETQYF
TRBJ2-3	TRBV9	-	-	TGTGCCAGCAGCGTCAGGGCCTCTAGCACAGATACGCAGTATTTT	CASSVRASSTDTQYF
TRBJ2-5	TRBV28	TRBD1	few	TGTGCCAGCGGTAGACAGGGGCGTGAGACCCAGTACTTC	CASGRQGRETQYF
TRBJ1-6	TRBV24-1	TRBD1	-	TGTGCCCCTCTACAGGGGGCATATCGCTATAATTCACCCCTCCACTTT	CAPLQGAYRYNSPLHF
TRBJ1-2	TRBV19	-	-	TGTGCCAGTAGTATTCACAGGGACTATGGCTACACCTTC	CASSIHRDYGYTF
TRBJ2-5	TRBV18	TRBD1	once	TGTGCCAGCTCACCATCCAGGACAGGCCAAGAGACCCAGTACTTC	CASSPSRTGQETQYF
TRBJ2-7	TRBV19	TRBD1	-	TGTGCCAGTAGTGACGCCATTCGGGACAGGGGGCAGGACGAGCAGTACTTC	CASSDAIRDRGQDEQYF
TRBJ1-1	TRBV4-1	TRBD1	-	TGCGCCAGCAGCCCCTCTGGGACAGGGTGGGGGAAAAGCACTGAAGCTTTCTTT	CASSPSGTGWGKSTEAFF
TRBJ1-1	TRBV19	-	-	TGTGCCAGTAGCGACAGGCAGGGAACTGAAGCTTTCTTT	CASSDRQGTEAFF
TRBJ2-1	TRBV19	TRBD2	-	TGTGCCAGTAGTATTGGGGTCGGGAGGGACTCCTACAATGAGCAGTTCTTC	CASSIGVGRDSYNEQFF
TRBJ2-3	TRBV6-2/TRBV6-3	-	-	TGTGCCAGCAGTTACAGACCGGGGTTTAGCACAGATACGCAGTATTTT	CASSYRPGFSTDTQYF
TRBJ2-5	TRBV5-6	TRBD2	-	TGTGCCAGCACCCCCTGGGAGGGAGGGCGTAAAGAGACCCAGTACTTC	CASTPWEGGRKETQYF
TRBJ2-1	TRBV19	TRBD2	-	TGTGCCAGTAGTGAGAGATGGGCTACTAGCGGGGGGAAATTCAATGAGCAGTTCTTC	CASSERWATSGGKFNEQFF
TRBJ2-3	TRBV7-3	TRBD2	-	TGTGCCAGCAGCTTTTGGTCTAGCGGTAGGCCAGATACGCAGTATTTT	CASSFWSSGRPDTQYF
TRBJ2-1	TRBV9	-	-	TGTGCCAGCAGCGCAAATCCCCACTCCGGAGTATCCTACAATGAGCAGTTCTTC	CASSANPHSGVSYNEQFF
TRBJ1-1	TRBV11-2	TRBD1	-	TGTGCCAGCAGCCCACGGGCGGGACAGGGGGCGAGGACTGAAGCTTTCTTT	CASSPRAGQGARTEAFF
TRBJ2-5	TRBV18	TRBD2	-	TGTGCCAGCTCACCACAGGCTAGCGGACTAATAGAGACCCAGTACTTC	CASSPQASGLIETQYF
TRBJ1-6	TRBV6-4	TRBD1	-	TGTGCCAGCAGTGGCTCTCGGCTGAACAGGGGGCCCAGCTCCTATAATTCACCCCTCCACTTT	CASSGSRLNRGPSSYNSPLHF
TRBJ1-5	TRBV19	-	-	TGTGCCAGTAGTAAGATTAACCCGCAGGGGCCCCCTGTTCAGCCCCAGCATTTT	CASSKINPQGPPVQPQHF
TRBJ2-2	TRBV5-1	-	-	TGCGCCAGCAGCTTGGGAGGGGGTGACACCGGGGAGCTGTTTTTT	CASSLGGGDTGELFF
TRBJ2-7	TRBV28	-	once	TGTGCCAGCGGGGCAACCTCCTACGAGCAGTACTTC	CASGATSYEQYF
TRBJ2-1	TRBV30	TRBD1	-	TGTGCCTGGAGAAGGAGGACAGGCTCCTACAATGAGCAGTTCTTC	CAWRRRTGSYNEQFF